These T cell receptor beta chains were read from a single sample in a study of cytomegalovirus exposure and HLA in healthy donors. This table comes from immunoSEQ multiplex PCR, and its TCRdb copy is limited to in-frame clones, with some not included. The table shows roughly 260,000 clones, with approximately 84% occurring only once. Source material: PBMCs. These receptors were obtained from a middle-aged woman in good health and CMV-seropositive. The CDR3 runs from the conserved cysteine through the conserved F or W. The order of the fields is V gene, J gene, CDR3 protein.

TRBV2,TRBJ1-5,CASSERDYNQPQHF
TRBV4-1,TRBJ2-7,CASSQEGQGAYEQYF
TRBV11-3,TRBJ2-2,CASSLEGRDTGELFF
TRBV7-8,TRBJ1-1,CASSKGQGITEAFF
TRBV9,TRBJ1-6,CASSGTPGTGANSPLHF
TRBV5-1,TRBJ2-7,CASSLEHLRYEQYF
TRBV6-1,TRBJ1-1,CASTRTGENTEAFF
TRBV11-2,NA,CASSLVPGPHEQYF
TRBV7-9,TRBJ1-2,CASSLVGLEPQGYTF
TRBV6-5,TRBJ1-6,CASSYGERNSPLHF
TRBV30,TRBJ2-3,CAWSAGDTQYF
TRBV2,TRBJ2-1,CASSESVYGEQFF
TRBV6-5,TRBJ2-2,CASRGTGMPGELFF
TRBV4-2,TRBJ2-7,CASSFGGQGTYEQYF
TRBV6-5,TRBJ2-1,CASSYSGTGDEQFF
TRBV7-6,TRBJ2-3,CASSPPFTDTQYF
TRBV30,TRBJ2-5,CAWRAPPGLAGEAQYF
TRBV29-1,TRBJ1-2,CSVGQTPNYGYTF
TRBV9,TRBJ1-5,CASSPNDRVDQPQHF
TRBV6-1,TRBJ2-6,CASSDGGSGANVLTF
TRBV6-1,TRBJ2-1,CASSIPGLNEQFF
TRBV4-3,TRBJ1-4,CASSQDIRDRGVWEKLFF
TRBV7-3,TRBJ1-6,CASSSVTGSPLHF
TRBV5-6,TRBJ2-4,CASSSTGVKNIQYF
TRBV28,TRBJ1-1,CASRGRTEAFF
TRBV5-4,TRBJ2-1,CASSFPAREQFF
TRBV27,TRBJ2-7,CASSSQDRAYEQYF
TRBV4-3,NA,CASSQDLGGPSYEQYF
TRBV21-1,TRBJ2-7,CASSKRRDPGQYF
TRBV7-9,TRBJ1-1,CASSLDSEAFF
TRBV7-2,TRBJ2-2,CASSLAIRTAGGVTGELFF
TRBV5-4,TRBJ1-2,CASSYQAGQGFYGYTF
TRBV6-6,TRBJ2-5,CASIASGEGETQYF
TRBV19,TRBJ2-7,CASSPLDRSSYEQYF
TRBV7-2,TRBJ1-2,CASSSTGGYGYTF
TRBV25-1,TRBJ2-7,CASSSTSGSGEQYF
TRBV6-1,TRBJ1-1,CASSERGLDTEAFF
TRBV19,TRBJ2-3,CASSIWSVDTQYF
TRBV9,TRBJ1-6,CASSVAGDNSPLHF
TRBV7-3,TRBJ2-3,CASSLRAGGAADTQYF
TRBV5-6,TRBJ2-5,CASSRLAGVGETQYF
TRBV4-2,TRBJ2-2,CASSLSGRGNGELFF
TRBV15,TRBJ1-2,CATSRDAGRYGYTF
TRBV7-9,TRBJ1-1,CASSLDGIRSGTEAFF
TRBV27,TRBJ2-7,CATPIPQGSSYEQYF
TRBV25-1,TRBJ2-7,CASAGTGRNYEQYF
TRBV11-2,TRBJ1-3,CASSPQGILSGNTIYF
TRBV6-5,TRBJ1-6,CASSSDRANSPLHF
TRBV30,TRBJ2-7,CAWSVRSSGDIREQYF
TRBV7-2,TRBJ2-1,CASSTPGLAAYNEQFF
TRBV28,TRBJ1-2,CASSQPGQGSYGYTF
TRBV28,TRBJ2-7,CASSFGRGGSYEQYF
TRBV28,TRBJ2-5,CASSLDGSGTQYF
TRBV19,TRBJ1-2,CASSIDQTGLSGYTF